The clone carrying this T cell receptor (beta chain) was picked up one time. As yet, its antigen is unknown. Sequenced by immunoSEQ multiplex PCR; TCRdb stores in-frame clones only, minus some. Here the sample spans about 140,000 clones, just under 85% being singletons. The entry originates in a study of cytomegalovirus exposure and HLA in healthy donors. Whole-study results and caveats: Cytomegalovirus association was assigned to 170 or so TCR beta chains. As confirmed in vitro, a few CMV-associated chains were specific for CMV antigens. The tendency of first-cohort TCR clusters to co-occur in the 100 to 150 validation repertoires was identified by a subsequent analysis. The classifier reportedly diagnosed cytomegalovirus status with high specificity and sensitivity.

The specimen sequenced was PBMCs. The sequence came from a woman aged 25-40 years in good health and CMV-seronegative.

In DNA form, the CDR3 reads TGTGCCAGCAGCTACTCCGGGGGGGACCAAAACTATGGCTACACCTTC. Its translation is CASSYSGGDQNYGYTF. V gene TRBV7-2 combines with J gene TRBJ1-2, with D possibly matching TRBD1 (5 bases). Germline V CDR1 and CDR2: SGHTA, FQGNSA. The CDR3 contains 16 residues. The V end was cut by 4 bases, the J end by 2 bases, with 17 bases between.